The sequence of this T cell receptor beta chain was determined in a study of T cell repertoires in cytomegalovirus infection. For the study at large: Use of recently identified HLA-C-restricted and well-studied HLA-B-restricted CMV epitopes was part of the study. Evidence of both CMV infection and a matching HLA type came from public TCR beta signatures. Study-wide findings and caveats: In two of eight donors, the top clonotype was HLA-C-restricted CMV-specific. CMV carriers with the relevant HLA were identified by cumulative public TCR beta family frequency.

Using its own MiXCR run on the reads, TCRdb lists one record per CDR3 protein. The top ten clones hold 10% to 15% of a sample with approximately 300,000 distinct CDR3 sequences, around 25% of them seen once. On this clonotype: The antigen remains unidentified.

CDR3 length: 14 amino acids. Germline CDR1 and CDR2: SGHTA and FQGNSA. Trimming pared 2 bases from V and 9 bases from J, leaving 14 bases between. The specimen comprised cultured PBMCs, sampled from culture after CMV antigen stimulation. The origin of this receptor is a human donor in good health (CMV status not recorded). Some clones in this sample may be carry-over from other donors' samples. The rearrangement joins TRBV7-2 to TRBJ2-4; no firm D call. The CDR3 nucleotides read TGTGCCAGCAGCTTAAGGATACCAAACGGCATTCAGTACTTC. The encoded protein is CASSLRIPNGIQYF.